This record covers a single TCR beta chain. These data originate in a study of blood T cell repertoires in COVID-19. Seattle patient enrollment occurred during active infection, with longitudinal follow-up thereafter. The trim removed 4 bases at V and 2 bases at J, leaving 4 bases unmatched. The germline V gene encodes CDR1 MNHEY and CDR2 SVGAGI. This CDR3 is 16 amino acids long. Generated by immunoSEQ multiplex PCR, the TCRdb table keeps only in-frame clones and is missing some. The profile shows approximately 250,000 clones, about 87% of them singletons. The chain uses TRBV6-5 and TRBJ2-1, with 11 bases identical to TRBD2. The source material was peripheral blood. This receptor was obtained from a woman in her fifties or sixties with COVID-19, enrolled during active disease. The CDR3 coding sequence is TGTGCCAGCAGTTTAGCGGGAGGGCCCCCCTACAATGAGCAGTTCTTC. The encoded protein is CASSLAGGPPYNEQFF.